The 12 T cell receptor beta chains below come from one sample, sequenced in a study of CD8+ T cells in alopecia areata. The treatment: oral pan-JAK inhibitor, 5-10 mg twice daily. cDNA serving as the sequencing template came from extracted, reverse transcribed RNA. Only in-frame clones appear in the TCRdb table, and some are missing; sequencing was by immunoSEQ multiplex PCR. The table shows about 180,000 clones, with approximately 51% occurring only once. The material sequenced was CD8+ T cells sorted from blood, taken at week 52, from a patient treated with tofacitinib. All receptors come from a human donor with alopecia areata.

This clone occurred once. Here the CDR3 DNA reads TGTGCCAGCAGCTTAATGCGGAGCGGGGACCCACACGATACGCAGTATTTT. Translation: CASSLMRSGDPHDTQYF. The chain joins TRBV7-9 to TRBJ2-3, with 7 bases matching TRBD2. This CDR3 is built from 17 residues. The V gene's germline CDR1 is SEHNR and CDR2 FQNEAQ (reference sequence). V gave up 2 bases and J gave up 6 bases; unmatched junction bases: 14.

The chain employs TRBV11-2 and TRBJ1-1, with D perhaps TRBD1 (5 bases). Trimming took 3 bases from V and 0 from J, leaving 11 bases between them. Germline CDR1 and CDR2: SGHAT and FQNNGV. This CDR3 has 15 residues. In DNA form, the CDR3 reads TGTGCCAGCAGCTTTGGGGGGTCCATGAACACTGAAGCTTTCTTT. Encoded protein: CASSFGGSMNTEAFF.

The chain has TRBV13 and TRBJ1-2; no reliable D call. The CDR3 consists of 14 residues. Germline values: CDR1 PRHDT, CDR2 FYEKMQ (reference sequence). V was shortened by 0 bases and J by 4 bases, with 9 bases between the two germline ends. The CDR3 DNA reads TGTGCCAGCAGCTTAGGGCAGTCAAGCTATGGCTACACCTTC. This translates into CASSLGQSSYGYTF.

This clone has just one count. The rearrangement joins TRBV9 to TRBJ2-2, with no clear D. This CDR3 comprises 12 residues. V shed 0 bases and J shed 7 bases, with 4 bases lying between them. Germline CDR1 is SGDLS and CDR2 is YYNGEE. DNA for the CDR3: TGTGCCAGCAGCGTAGATGGCGGGGAGCTGTTTTTT. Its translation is CASSVDGGELFF.

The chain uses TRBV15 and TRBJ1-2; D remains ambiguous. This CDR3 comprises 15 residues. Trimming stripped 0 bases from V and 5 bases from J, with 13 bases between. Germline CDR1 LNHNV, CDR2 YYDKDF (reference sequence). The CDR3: CATSRDSDGFYGYTF. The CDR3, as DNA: TGTGCCACCAGCAGAGATTCAGACGGGTTTTATGGCTACACCTTC.

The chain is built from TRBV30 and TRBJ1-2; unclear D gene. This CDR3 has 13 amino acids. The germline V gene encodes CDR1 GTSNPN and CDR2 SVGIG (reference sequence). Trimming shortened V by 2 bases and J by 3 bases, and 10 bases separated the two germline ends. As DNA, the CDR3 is TGTGCCTGGAGTCAGCCCCTAGACTATGGCTACACCTTC. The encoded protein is CAWSQPLDYGYTF.

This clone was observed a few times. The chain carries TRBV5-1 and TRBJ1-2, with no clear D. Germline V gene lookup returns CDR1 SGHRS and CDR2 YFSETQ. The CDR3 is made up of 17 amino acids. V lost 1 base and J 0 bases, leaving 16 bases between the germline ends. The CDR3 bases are TGCGCCAGCAGCTTGACCAGCAGAACAAGGTCTAACTATGGCTACACCTTC. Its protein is CASSLTSRTRSNYGYTF.

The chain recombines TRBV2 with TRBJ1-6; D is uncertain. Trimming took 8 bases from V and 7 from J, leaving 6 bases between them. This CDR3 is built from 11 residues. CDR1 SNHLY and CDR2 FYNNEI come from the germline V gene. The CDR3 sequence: CASLGNSPLHF. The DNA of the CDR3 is TGTGCCAGCCTAGGGAATTCACCCCTCCACTTT. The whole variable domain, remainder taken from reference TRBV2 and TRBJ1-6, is EPEVTQTPSHQVTQMGQEVILRCVPISNHLYFYWYRQILGQKVEFLVSFYNNEISEKSEIFDDQFSVERPDGSNFTLKIRSTKLEDSAMYFCASLGNSPLHFGNGTRLTVT.

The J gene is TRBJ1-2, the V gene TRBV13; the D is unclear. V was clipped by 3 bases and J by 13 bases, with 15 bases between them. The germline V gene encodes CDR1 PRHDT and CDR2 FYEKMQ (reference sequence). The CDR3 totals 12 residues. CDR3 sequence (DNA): TGTGCCAGCAGCTTCTTCAGACGCGATTTCACCTTC. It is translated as CASSFFRRDFTF.

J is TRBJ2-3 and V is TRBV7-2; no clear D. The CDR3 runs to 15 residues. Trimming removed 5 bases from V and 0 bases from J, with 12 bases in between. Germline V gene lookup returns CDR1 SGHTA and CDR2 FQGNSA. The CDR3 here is CASSPEGSSTDTQYF. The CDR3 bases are TGTGCCAGCAGCCCAGAAGGGTCTAGCACAGATACGCAGTATTTT.

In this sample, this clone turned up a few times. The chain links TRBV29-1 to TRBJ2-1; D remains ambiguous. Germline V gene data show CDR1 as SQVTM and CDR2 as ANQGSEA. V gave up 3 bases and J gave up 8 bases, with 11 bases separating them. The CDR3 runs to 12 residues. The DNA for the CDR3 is TGCAGCGTTGACCTTGGCTATCATGAGCAGTTCTTC. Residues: CSVDLGYHEQFF.

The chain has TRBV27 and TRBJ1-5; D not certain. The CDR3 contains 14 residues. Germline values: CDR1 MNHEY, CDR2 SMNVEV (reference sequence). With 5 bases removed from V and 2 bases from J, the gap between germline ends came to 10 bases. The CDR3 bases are TGTGCCAGCAGTCCCCTGGGAGGCAATCAGCCCCAGCATTTT. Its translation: CASSPLGGNQPQHF.